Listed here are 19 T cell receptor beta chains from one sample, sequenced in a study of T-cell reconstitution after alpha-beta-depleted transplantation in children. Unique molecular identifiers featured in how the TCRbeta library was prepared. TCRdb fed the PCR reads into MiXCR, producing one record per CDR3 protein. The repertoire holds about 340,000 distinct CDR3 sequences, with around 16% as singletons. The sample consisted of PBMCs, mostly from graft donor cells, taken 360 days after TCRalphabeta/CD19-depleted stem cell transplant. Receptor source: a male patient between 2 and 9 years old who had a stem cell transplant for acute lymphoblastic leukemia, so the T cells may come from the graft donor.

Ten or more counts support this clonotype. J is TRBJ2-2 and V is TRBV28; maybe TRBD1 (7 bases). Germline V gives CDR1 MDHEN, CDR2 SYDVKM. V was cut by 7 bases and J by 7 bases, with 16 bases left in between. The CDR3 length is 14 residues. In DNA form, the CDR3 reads TGTGCCAGCATCAGGGGGGCAAGTAGCGGGGAGCTGTTTTTT. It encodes CASIRGASSGELFF.

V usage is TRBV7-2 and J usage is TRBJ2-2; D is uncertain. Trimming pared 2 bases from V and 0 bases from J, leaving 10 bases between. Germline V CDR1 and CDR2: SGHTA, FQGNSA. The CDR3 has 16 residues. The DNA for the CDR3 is TGTGCCAGCAGCTTACGTCGGCGCCCGAACACCGGGGAGCTGTTTTTT. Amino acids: CASSLRRRPNTGELFF.

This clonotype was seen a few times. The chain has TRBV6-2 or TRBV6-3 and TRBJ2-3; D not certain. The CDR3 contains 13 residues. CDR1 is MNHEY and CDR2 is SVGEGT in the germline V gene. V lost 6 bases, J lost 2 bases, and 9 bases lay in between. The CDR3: CASREGATDTQYF. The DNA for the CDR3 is TGTGCCAGCAGGGAAGGTGCCACAGATACGCAGTATTTT.

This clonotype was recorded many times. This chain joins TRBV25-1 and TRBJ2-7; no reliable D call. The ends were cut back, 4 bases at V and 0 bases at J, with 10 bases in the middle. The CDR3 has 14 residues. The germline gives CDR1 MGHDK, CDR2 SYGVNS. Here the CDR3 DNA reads TGTGCCAGCAGTGGAAGGAACAGCTCCTACGAGCAGTACTTC. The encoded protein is CASSGRNSSYEQYF.

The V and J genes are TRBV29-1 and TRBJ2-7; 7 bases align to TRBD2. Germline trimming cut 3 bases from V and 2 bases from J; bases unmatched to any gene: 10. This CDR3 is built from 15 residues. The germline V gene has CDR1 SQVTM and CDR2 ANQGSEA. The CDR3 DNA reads TGCAGCGTTGAGTGGGCTAGCGGAAGAACCTACGAGCAGTACTTC. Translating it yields CSVEWASGRTYEQYF.

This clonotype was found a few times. Here the CDR3 DNA reads TGTGCCAGCAGCTTAGGAGCTCAGTTGAACACTGAAGCTTTCTTT. It codes for CASSLGAQLNTEAFF. The genes are TRBV7-9 and TRBJ1-1, with D uncertain. The V gene lost 1 base and the J gene lost 0 bases, with 9 bases spanning the gap. CDR1 SEHNR and CDR2 FQNEAQ come from the germline V gene (reference sequence). The CDR3 extends over 15 amino acids.

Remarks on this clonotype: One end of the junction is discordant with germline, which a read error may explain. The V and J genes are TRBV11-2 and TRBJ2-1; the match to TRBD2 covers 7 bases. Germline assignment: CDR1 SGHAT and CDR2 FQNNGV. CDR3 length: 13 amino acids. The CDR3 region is CASSPRDYHEQFF. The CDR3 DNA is TGTGCCAGCAGCCCCCGGGACTACCATGAGCAGTTCTTC.

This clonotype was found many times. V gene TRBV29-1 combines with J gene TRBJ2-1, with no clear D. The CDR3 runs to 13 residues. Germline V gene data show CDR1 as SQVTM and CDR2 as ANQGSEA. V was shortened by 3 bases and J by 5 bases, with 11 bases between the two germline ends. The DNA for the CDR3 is TGCAGCGTTGAGGACCGGGCGGACAATGAGCAGTTCTTC. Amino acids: CSVEDRADNEQFF.

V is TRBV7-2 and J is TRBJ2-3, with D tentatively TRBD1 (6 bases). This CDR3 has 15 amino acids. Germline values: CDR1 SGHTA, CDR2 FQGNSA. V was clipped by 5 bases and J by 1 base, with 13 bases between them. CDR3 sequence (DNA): TGTGCCAGCAGCCCACAGGGTGTGCGCACAGATACGCAGTATTTT. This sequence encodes CASSPQGVRTDTQYF.

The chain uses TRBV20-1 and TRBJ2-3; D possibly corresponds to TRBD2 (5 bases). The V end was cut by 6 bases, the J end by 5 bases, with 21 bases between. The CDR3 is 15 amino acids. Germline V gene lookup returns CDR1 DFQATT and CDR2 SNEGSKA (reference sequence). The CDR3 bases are TGCAGTGCCTCCGGACCAGGACTCGCACGAGATACGCAGTATTTT. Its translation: CSASGPGLARDTQYF.

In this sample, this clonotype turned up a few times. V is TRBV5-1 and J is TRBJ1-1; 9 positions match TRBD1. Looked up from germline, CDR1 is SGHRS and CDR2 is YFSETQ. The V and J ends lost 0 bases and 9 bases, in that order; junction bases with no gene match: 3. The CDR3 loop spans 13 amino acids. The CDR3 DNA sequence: TGCGCCAGCAGCTTGGGGGACAGGGTACAAGCTTTCTTT. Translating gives CASSLGDRVQAFF.

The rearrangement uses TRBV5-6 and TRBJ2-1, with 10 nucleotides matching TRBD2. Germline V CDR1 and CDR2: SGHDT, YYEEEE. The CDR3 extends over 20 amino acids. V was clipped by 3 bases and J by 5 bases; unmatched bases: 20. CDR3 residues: CASSSPGSWPSGSGDNEQFF. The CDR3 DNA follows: TGTGCCAGCAGCTCCCCAGGGAGCTGGCCTAGCGGGAGTGGCGACAATGAGCAGTTCTTC.

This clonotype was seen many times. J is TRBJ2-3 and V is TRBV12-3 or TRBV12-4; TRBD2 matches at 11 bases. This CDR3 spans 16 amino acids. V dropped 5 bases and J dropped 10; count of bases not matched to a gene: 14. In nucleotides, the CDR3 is TGTGCCAGCAGTCTTAGCGGGAGGGCCCCTTTTTCCGCGCAGTATTTT. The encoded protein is CASSLSGRAPFSAQYF.

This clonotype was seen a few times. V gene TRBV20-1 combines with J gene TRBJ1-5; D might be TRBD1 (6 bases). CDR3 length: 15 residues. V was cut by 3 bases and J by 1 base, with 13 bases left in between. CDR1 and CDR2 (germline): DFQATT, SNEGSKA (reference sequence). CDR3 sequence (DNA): TGCAGTGCTAGCCAGGGGCCTTTAAGCAATCAGCCCCAGCATTTT. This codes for CSASQGPLSNQPQHF.

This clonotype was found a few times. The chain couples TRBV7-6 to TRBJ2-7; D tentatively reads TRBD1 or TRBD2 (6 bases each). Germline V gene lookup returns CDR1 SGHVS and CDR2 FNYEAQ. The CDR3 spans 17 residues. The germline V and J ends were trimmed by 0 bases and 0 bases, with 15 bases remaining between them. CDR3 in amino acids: CASSLAVEGGSSYEQYF. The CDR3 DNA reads TGTGCCAGCAGCTTAGCGGTTGAGGGGGGAAGCTCCTACGAGCAGTACTTC.

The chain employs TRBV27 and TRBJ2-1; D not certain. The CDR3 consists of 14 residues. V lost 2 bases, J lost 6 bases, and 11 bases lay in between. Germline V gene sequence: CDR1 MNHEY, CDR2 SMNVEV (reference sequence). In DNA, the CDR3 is TGTGCCAGCAGTTTAACGGGTGCCTTCAATGAGCAGTTCTTC. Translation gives CASSLTGAFNEQFF.

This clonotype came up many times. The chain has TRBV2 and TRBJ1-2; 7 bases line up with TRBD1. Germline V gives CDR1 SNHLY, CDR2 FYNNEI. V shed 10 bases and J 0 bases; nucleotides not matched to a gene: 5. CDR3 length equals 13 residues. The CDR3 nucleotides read TGTGCCACACACGGGACAGCTAACTATGGCTACACCTTC. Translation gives CATHGTANYGYTF.

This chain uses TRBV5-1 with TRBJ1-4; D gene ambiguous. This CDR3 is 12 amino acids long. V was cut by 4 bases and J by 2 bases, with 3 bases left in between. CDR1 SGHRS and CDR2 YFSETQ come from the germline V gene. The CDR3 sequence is CASSQTNEKLFF. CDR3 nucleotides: TGCGCCAGCAGCCAGACTAATGAAAAACTGTTTTTT.

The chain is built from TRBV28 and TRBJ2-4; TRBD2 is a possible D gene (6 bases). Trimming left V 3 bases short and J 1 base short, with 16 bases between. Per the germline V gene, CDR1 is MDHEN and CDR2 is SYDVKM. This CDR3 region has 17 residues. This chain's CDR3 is CASSFAEGGRAKNIQYF. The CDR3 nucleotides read TGTGCCAGCAGTTTCGCCGAAGGAGGGAGGGCCAAAAACATTCAGTACTTC.